The clone carrying this T cell receptor (beta chain) was seen just once. At one end the junction does not follow the germline gene, possibly because of a read error. These data come from a study of blood T cell repertoires in COVID-19. Study overall: The analysed material was cDNA or gDNA that came from T cells, B-cell-depleted T cells, or PBMCs.

The study recruited people aged roughly 18 to 89 years across about two dozen US areas. Authors' processing steps: The authors estimated nucleated cell counts from reference gene primer amplification. Using immunoSEQ multiplex PCR, the repertoire was profiled, and TCRdb retains in-frame clones only, with some absent. Clone size and the V and J calls come from that table; the DNA yielded D and trimming. Counted here are under 300,000 clones, around nine tenths occurring once; the ten biggest clones make up around 2%. The CDR3 is 15 residues long. The germline CDR1 and CDR2 sequences are LGHNA and YNFKEQ.

The specimen was PBMCs or T cells enriched from blood (not recorded which). The sequence came from a woman aged 18-29 years who had recovered from COVID-19. The rearrangement uses TRBV4-2 and TRBJ2-5, with D tentatively TRBD1 (5 bases). Written as DNA, the CDR3 is TGTGCCAGCAGTCAAGAACCCAGGGTTAAAGAGACCCAGTACTTC. It translates to CASSQEPRVKETQYF.